This TCR beta chain was documented in a study of blood T cells in healthy people across ages. Per germline, CDR1 MNHNS and CDR2 SASEGT. This CDR3 spans 15 amino acids. Trimming left V 1 base short and J 8 bases short, with 17 bases between. Using a J-beta primer mix together with a sample-barcoded 5' primer, a second PCR was run for about 6 to 11 cycles. TCRdb redid the calling of the 5' RACE reads with MiXCR, one entry per CDR3 protein. Here the sample spans about 380,000 distinct CDR3 sequences, more than 45% being singletons. This receptor was obtained from a man aged 55-75 years in good health. Sequences were obtained from blood. V usage is TRBV6-1 and J usage is TRBJ1-2, with D perhaps TRBD1 (5 bases). CDR3 sequence reads: CASSEVGGAPYGYTF. In DNA form, the CDR3 reads TGTGCCAGCAGTGAAGTAGGAGGGGCGCCTTACGGCTACACCTTC.